This T cell receptor beta chain was documented in a study of OX40 agonist ivuxolimab in advanced cancers. Background on the study: Having had anti-PD-1, anti-PD-L1 or anti-CTLA-4 therapy before was allowed, and approximately 40% had some.

There are 19 residues in the CDR3. Per the germline V gene, CDR1 is MDHEN and CDR2 is SYDVKM. The V end was cut by 4 bases, the J end by 4 bases, with 28 bases between. This clone was seen once. What it recognizes is unknown. Whole-study findings and limits: Clonal expansion was seen in CD4+ and CD8+ blood T cells by week 6 at 0.1 to 3.0 mg/kg.

TCRdb's copy holds only in-frame clones and misses some; the assay was immunoSEQ multiplex PCR. The top ten hold around 9.9% of the sample, which has about 62,000 clones, around 79% seen once. This clonotype originated in an adult with an advanced solid tumor such as melanoma, head and neck, liver or kidney cancer. The sequences come from CD4+ or CD8+ T cells sorted from blood, collected in a trial of the OX40 agonist ivuxolimab. The gene calls are TRBV28 and TRBJ1-2, with D possibly being TRBD1 (6 bases). The DNA of the CDR3 is TGTGCCAGCAGTTCTCTGGGGGATCAAGACGGACAGCTACTCTATGGCTACACCTTC. Amino acids: CASSSLGDQDGQLLYGYTF.